This T cell receptor beta chain was sequenced during a study of glioma-infiltrating T cells after dendritic cell vaccination. TCRdb's table, derived via immunoSEQ multiplex PCR, lists solely in-frame clones and lacks some. The data hold more than 55,000 clones, with more than 75% observed a single time. With 1 base clipped from V and 4 bases from J, the junction kept 14 bases outside the gene matches. The CDR3 sequence is 19 residues long. The V gene's germline CDR1 is SGHNT and CDR2 YENEEA. Time point defined: after dendritic cell vaccination, including at tumor progression/relapse. Patients had residual fresh-frozen tumor tissue and more than two years of survival data.

The V and J genes are TRBV11-3 and TRBJ2-1; 9 bases line up with TRBD1. Sequenced here: blood, sampled after dendritic cell vaccination. This sequence originates from a human donor with glioblastoma. The CDR3 spells CASSLGSPQPGQGYNEQFF. CDR3 coding DNA: TGTGCCAGCAGCTTAGGGTCCCCCCAACCGGGACAGGGATACAATGAGCAGTTCTTC.